This TCR beta chain stems from a study of CD4 and CD8 cells across lung adenocarcinoma regions. Localized lung adenocarcinoma, a non-small cell lung cancer, affected the donors. Germline CDR1 reads KGHSH; CDR2 reads LQKENI. This CDR3 is 13 amino acids long. The V and J ends lost 5 bases and 5 bases respectively, with 9 bases between them. TCRdb itself ran the PCR reads through MiXCR, one entry per CDR3 protein. The table includes some 19,000 distinct CDR3 sequences, under 70% detected once. The chain couples TRBV18 to TRBJ1-4, with D tentatively TRBD1 (5 bases). This sequence was found in a female donor with lung adenocarcinoma. The CD4 and CD8 labels of this study may be unreliable. Source material: CD8+ T cells from the center of a lung tumor. The CDR3 spells CASSSGHNEKLFF. The CDR3 DNA reads TGTGCCAGCTCATCCGGACACAATGAAAAACTGTTTTTT.